This entry concerns a single T cell receptor beta chain. Its antigen remains unknown. The data originate from a study of cytomegalovirus exposure and HLA in healthy donors. Study conclusions and caveats: The study designated 150 to 200 TCR beta chains cytomegalovirus-associated. In vitro checks showed that a few CMV-associated chains really do target CMV antigens.

Unmatched junction bases numbered 6, after V lost 8 bases and J lost 9 bases. The CDR3 sequence is 13 residues long. The germline V gene encodes CDR1 SNHLY and CDR2 FYNNEI. Repertoires were generated with immunoSEQ multiplex PCR, while TCRdb's copy carries only in-frame clones and drops some. The table has roughly 250,000 clones, 87% seen once. The gene calls are TRBV2 and TRBJ1-6; the match to TRBD1 covers 8 bases. The source material was PBMCs. The TCR comes from a man aged 18 to 29 in good health and CMV-seronegative. The CDR3 nucleotides read TGTGCCAGCTTGACAGGGGTTCTTTCACCCCTCCACTTT. This encodes CASLTGVLSPLHF.